The following is a TCR beta chain sequence with its context. What it binds is not known. This sample is drawn from a study of shared clonotypes between healthy human individuals. General observations from the study: Limitation of the genetic and exposure-history diversity represented came from the few donors.

Researchers partitioned CD4+ cells into CD45RA+ naive and CD45RA-negative memory subsets. Assay: immunoSEQ multiplex PCR; the TCRdb copy retains only in-frame clones and omits some. The data contain hundreds of thousands of clones, approximately 95% of them singletons. CDR3 length: 15 amino acids. Trimming removed 6 bases from V and 5 bases from J; junction bases left unmatched: 11. The germline gives CDR1 ENHRY, CDR2 SYGVKD. Sequencing was performed on naive CD4+ T cells sorted from blood. Subset defined: CD45RA+ positively selected. The V gene is TRBV10-3, the J gene TRBJ2-5; 8 positions match TRBD1. The TCR sequence derives from a woman younger than 45 in good health. The CDR3 reads CAISLESDRAETQYF. CDR3 nucleotide sequence: TGTGCCATCAGCCTCGAATCGGACAGGGCCGAGACCCAGTACTTC.